This TCR beta chain was profiled in a study of T-cell reconstitution after alpha-beta-depleted transplantation in children. Library preparation (for TCRbeta) was performed with unique molecular identifiers. TCRdb reprocessed the PCR reads with MiXCR, giving one entry per CDR3 protein. The sample records around 200,000 distinct CDR3 sequences, about a tenth being singletons. This clonotype was counted ten times or more. CDR1 is MNHNS and CDR2 is SASEGT in the germline V gene. The CDR3 contains 15 residues. The germline V and J ends were trimmed by 5 bases and 4 bases, with 12 bases remaining between them.

The sequenced sample was PBMCs, obtained before TCRalphabeta/CD19-depleted stem cell transplant. The TCR sequence derives from a child less than two years old with acute myeloid leukemia, due to receive a stem cell transplant. The chain combines TRBV6-1 with TRBJ2-6; D remains ambiguous. CDR3 coding DNA: TGTGCCAGCAGTCGACACTTTACCGGGGCCAACGTCCTGACTTTC. Protein product: CASSRHFTGANVLTF.